The T cell receptor beta chain described here comes from a study of patients and donors after allogeneic stem cell transplantation. Trimming left V 4 bases short and J 4 bases short, with 21 bases between. Germline V gene data show CDR1 as SGHTA and CDR2 as FQGTGA. The CDR3 totals 17 residues. TCRdb re-analysed the RT-PCR reads in MiXCR, keeping a single row per CDR3 protein. The sample contains 200,000 to 250,000 distinct CDR3 sequences, roughly an eighth of which appear only once. The rearrangement joins TRBV7-3 to TRBJ2-3; possibly TRBD1 or TRBD2 for D (5 bases each). The sample comprised blood, either unsorted or a sorted T cell fraction (not recorded which). This receptor was identified in a human donor who was either an allogeneic HSCT recipient or a stem cell or donor lymphocyte infusion donor (not recorded which). It is not recorded whose cells these are; they may come from a transplant donor. CDR3 region: CASSSSGRVGEPDTQYF. DNA of the CDR3: TGTGCCAGCAGCTCCTCGGGACGCGTAGGAGAGCCAGATACGCAGTATTTT.